This T cell receptor beta chain was recorded in a study of T-cell reconstitution after alpha-beta-depleted transplantation in children. Whole-study findings and limits: From surviving recipient T cells and thymic progenitors came the high day-60 TCRbeta diversity observed in some patients. The study reportedly traced alpha-beta T cells about two months after transplant to several hundred expanded graft clones. A year post-transplant, T-cell counts and diversity derived mostly from newly produced T cells.

Unique molecular identifiers were incorporated when the TCRbeta library was constructed. TCRdb used MiXCR to reprocess the PCR reads, holding one entry per CDR3 protein. The table includes fewer than 550,000 distinct CDR3 sequences, roughly 10% detected once. The sample holds a few counts of this clonotype. Antigen specificity is unknown. There are 12 residues in the CDR3. Germline loops: CDR1 SGHTA, CDR2 FQGNSA. V was pared by 1 base and J by 13 bases, with 11 bases between. This TCR came from a female patient aged 2-9 years who had a stem cell transplant for aplastic anemia, so the T cells may come from the graft donor. The J gene is TRBJ2-1, the V gene TRBV7-2; no reliable D call. The specimen was PBMCs, mostly from graft donor cells, collected 180 days after TCRalphabeta/CD19-depleted stem cell transplant. Here the CDR3 DNA reads TGTGCCAGCAGCTTAGACGGACCAGACCAGTTCTTC. As protein: CASSLDGPDQFF.